A single T cell receptor beta chain is shown here with its context. Trimming removed 7 bases from V and 3 bases from J, with 9 bases in between. CDR3 length: 13 amino acids. Germline V gene sequence: CDR1 WNHNN, CDR2 SYGVQD (reference sequence). The sample is drawn from a study of T-cell reconstitution after alpha-beta-depleted transplantation in children. It was with unique molecular identifiers that the TCRbeta library was prepared. MiXCR, run by TCRdb on the PCR reads, gives a single entry per CDR3 protein. Among more than 200,000 distinct CDR3 sequences listed, about a sixth were seen once. This receptor was taken from a male patient aged 2-15 years who had a stem cell transplant for acute lymphoblastic leukemia, so the T cells may come from the graft donor. Sequenced here: PBMCs, mostly from graft donor cells, sampled 360 days after TCRalphabeta/CD19-depleted stem cell transplant. V gene TRBV10-1 combines with J gene TRBJ2-2; D gene ambiguous. The CDR3 reads CASKRDHTGELFF. In nucleotides, the CDR3 is TGCGCCAGCAAAAGGGATCACACCGGGGAGCTGTTTTTT.